This T cell receptor beta chain appears in the sequencing data of a study of persistence of HIV-infected CD4 T cells. Anti-CD3/anti-CD28 beads served as a nonspecific positive control stimulus. CD4+ T cells upregulating both CD40 ligand and CD69 were sorted as responding cells. These HIV-1-infected adults initiated suppressive ART in chronic infection. For around 18 hours, CD8-depleted PBMCs received anti-CD28/CD49d costimulation, a CD40-blocking antibody and enfuvirtide. The libraries were made with immunoSEQ version 4 in survey mode. Genomic DNA was diluted to 10 ng/uL, up to 1 ug per sample. TCRdb keeps only in-frame clones here, not all; method: immunoSEQ multiplex PCR. The sample has 40,000 to 60,000 clones; 85% to 90% are singletons. This clone was found a few times. Its target is not known. The receptor comes from an adult woman with HIV who was CMV-seropositive. The source material was CD4+ T cells sorted from PBMCs after 18-hour stimulation, sampled from a patient who received antiretroviral therapy.

The CDR3 loop reads CASRSPDRGRGQPQHF. CDR3 bases: TGTGCCAGTCGATCCCCGGACAGGGGAAGGGGCCAGCCCCAGCATTTT. The gene calls are TRBV19 and TRBJ1-5; 9 bases line up with TRBD1. Germline CDR1 LNHDA, CDR2 SQIVND (reference sequence). The CDR3 is 16 residues long. Germline trimming cut 8 bases from V and 7 bases from J; bases unmatched to any gene: 15.